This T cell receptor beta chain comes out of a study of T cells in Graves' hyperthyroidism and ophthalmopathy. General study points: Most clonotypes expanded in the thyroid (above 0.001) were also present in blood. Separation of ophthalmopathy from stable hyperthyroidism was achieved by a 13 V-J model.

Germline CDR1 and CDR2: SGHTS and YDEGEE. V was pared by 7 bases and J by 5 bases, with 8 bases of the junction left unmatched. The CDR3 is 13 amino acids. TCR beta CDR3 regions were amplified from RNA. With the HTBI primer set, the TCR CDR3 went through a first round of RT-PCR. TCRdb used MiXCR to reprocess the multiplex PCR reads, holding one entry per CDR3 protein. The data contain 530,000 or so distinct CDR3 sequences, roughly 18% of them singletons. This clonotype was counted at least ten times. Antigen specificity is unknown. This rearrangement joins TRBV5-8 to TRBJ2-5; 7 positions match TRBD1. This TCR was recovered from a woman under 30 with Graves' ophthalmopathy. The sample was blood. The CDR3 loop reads CASRKDRRETQYF. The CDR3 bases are TGTGCCAGCCGCAAGGACAGGCGGGAGACCCAGTACTTC.